This TCR beta chain was found in a study of CD4+ T cells in melanoma. Profiled with immunoSEQ multiplex PCR; TCRdb holds only in-frame clones, not every one. The profile covers about 14,000 clones, with approximately 73% appearing a single time and over 15% taken by the ten largest. V was trimmed by 0 bases and J by 0 bases, leaving 9 bases between them. CDR1 and CDR2 from the germline V gene are SGHKS and YYEKEE (reference sequence). The CDR3 consists of 15 residues. The chain combines TRBV5-5 with TRBJ1-1; no reliable D call. The material sequenced was cells from a culture (not recorded whether cultured in vitro). The source is a human donor with melanoma. CDR3: CASSLAGIMNTEAFF. The CDR3 DNA is TGTGCCAGCAGCTTGGCGGGTATCATGAACACTGAAGCTTTCTTT.